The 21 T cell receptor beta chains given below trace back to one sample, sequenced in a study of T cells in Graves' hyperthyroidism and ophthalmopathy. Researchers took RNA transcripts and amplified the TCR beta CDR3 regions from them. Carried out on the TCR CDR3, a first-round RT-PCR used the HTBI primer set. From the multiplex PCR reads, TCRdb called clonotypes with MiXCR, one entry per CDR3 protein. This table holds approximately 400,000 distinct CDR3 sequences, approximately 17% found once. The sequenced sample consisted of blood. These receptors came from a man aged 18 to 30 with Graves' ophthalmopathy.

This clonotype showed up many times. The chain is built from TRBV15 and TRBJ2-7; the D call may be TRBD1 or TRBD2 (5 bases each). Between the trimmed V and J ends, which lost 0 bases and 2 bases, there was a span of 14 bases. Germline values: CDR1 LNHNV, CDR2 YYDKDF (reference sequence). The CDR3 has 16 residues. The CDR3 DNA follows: TGTGCCACCAGCAGAGATATTGGGGGACCTACCTACGAGCAGTACTTC. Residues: CATSRDIGGPTYEQYF. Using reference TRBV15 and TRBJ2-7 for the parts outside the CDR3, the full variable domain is DAMVIQNPRYQVTQFGKPVTLSCSQTLNHNVMYWYQQKSSQAPKLLFHYYDKDFNNEADTPDNFQSRRPNTSFCFLDIRSPGLGDTAMYLCATSRDIGGPTYEQYFGPGTRLTVT.

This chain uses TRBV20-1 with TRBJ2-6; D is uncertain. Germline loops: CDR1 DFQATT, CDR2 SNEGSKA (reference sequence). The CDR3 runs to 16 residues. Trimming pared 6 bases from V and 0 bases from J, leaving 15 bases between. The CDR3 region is CSAPQLPVSGANVLTF. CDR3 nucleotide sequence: TGCAGTGCCCCACAGCTCCCCGTCTCTGGGGCCAACGTCCTGACTTTC.

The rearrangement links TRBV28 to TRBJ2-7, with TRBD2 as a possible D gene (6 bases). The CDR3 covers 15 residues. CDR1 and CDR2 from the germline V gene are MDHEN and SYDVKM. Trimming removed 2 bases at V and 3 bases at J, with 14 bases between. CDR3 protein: CASSLRLVGLYEQYF. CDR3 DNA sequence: TGTGCCAGCAGTTTACGACTAGTGGGTCTCTACGAGCAGTACTTC.

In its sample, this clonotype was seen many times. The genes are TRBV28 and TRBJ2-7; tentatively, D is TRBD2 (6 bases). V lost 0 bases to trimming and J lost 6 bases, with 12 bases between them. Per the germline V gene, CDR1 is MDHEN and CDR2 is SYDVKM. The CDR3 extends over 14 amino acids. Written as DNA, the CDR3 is TGTGCCAGCAGTTTATGGGGGGGAGAATCCGAGCAGTACTTC. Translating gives CASSLWGGESEQYF.

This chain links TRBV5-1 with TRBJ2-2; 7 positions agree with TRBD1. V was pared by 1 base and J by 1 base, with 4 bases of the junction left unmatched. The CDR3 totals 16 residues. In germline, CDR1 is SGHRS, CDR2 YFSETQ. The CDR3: CASSLKWTGNTGELFF. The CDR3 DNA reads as TGCGCCAGCAGCTTGAAGTGGACAGGGAACACCGGGGAGCTGTTTTTT.

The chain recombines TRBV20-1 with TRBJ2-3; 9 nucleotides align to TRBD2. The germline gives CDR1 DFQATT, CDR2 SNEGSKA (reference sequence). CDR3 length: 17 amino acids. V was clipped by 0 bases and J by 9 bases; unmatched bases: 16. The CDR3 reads CSARDIEAGGHGETQYF. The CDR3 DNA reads TGCAGTGCTAGAGATATCGAGGCGGGGGGGCACGGGGAAACGCAGTATTTT.

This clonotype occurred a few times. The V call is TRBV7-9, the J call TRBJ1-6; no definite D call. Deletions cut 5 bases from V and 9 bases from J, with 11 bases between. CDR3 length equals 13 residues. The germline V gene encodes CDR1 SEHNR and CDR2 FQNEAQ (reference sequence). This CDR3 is CASSPPGTSPLHF. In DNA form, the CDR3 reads TGTGCCAGCAGCCCACCAGGAACTTCACCCCTCCACTTT.

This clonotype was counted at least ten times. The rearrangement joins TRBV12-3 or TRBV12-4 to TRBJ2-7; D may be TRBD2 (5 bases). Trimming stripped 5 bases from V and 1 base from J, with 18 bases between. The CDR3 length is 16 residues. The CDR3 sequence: CASSPDRLTISYEQYF. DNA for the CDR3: TGTGCCAGCAGTCCCGATCGACTAACAATATCCTACGAGCAGTACTTC.

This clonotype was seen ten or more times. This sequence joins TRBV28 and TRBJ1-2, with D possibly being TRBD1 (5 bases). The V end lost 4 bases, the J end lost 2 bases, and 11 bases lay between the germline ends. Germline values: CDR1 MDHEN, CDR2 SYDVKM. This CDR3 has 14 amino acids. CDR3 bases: TGTGCCAGCAGTTGGGGGGAGGCAAACTATGGCTACACCTTC. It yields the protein CASSWGEANYGYTF.

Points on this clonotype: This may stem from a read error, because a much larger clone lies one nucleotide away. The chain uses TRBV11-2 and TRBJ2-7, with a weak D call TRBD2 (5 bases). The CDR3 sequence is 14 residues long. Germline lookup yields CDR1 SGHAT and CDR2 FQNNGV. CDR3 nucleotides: TGTGCCAGCAACTTAGAGGGCAGATCCTACGAGCAGTACTTC. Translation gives CASNLEGRSYEQYF. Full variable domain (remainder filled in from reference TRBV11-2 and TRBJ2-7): EAGVAQSPRYKIIEKRQSVAFWCNPISGHATLYWYQQILGQGPKLLIQFQNNGVVDDSQLPKDRFSAERLKGVDSTLKIQPAKLEDSAVYLCASNLEGRSYEQYFGPGTRLTVT.

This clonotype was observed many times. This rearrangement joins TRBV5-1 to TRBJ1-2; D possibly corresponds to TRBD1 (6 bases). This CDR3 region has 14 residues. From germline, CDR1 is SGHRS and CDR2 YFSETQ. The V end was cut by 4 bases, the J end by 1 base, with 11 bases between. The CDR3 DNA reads TGCGCCAGCAGCACAGACAGGATTAACTATGGCTACACCTTC. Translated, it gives CASSTDRINYGYTF.

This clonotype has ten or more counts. The CDR3 here is CASSPWPGQGVRETQYF. Here the CDR3 DNA reads TGTGCCAGCAGCCCATGGCCGGGACAGGGGGTGCGGGAGACCCAGTACTTC. The chain links TRBV28 to TRBJ2-5, with 11 bases that match TRBD1. After removal of 6 bases from V and 5 bases from J, the junction contained 14 bases not matched to a gene. From germline, CDR1 is MDHEN and CDR2 SYDVKM. This CDR3 region has 17 residues. The full variable domain, rest sourced from reference TRBV28 and TRBJ2-5, is DVKVTQSSRYLVKRTGEKVFLECVQDMDHENMFWYRQDPGLGLRLIYFSYDVKMKEKGDIPEGYSVSREKKERFSLILESASTNQTSMYLCASSPWPGQGVRETQYFGPGTRLLVL.

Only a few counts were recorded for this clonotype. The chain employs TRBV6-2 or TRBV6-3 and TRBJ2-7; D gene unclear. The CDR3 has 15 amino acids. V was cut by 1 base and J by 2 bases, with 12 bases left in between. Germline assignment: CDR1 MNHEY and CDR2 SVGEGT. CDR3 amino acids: CASSYFGTGPYEQYF. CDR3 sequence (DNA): TGTGCCAGCAGTTACTTCGGTACGGGCCCCTACGAGCAGTACTTC.

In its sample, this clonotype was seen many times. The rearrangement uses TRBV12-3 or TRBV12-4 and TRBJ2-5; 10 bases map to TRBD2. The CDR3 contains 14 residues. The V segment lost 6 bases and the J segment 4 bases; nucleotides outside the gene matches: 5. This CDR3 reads CASRSGGAGETQYF. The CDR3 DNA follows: TGTGCCAGCAGGAGCGGGGGGGCCGGAGAGACCCAGTACTTC.

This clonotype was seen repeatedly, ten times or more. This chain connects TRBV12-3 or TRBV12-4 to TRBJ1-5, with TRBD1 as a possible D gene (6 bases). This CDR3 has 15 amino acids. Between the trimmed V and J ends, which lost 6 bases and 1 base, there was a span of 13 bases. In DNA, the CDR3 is TGTGCCAGCAGCCAACCGGGGGCGAGCAATCAGCCCCAGCATTTT. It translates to CASSQPGASNQPQHF.

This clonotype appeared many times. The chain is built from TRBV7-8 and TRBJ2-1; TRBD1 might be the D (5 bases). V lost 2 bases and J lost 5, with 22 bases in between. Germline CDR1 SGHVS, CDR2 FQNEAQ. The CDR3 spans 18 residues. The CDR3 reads CASSLRSWGPTFDNEQFF. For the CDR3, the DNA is TGTGCCAGCAGCTTAAGGTCGTGGGGCCCAACATTCGACAATGAGCAGTTCTTC.

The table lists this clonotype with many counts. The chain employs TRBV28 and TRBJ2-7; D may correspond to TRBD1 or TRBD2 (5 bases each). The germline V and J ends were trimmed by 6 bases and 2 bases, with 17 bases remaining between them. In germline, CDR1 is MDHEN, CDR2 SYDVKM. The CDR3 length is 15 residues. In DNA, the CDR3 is TGTGCCAGCAGGCCCCACGGGACGGGACCCTACGAGCAGTACTTC. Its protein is CASRPHGTGPYEQYF.

The CDR3 DNA follows: TGTGCCAGCAGCCCGGACAGGGGGCAAGGAAACACCATATATTTT. The encoded protein is CASSPDRGQGNTIYF. J is TRBJ1-3 and V is TRBV11-2; the match to TRBD1 covers 11 bases. Losses at the gene ends were 5 bases for V and 4 bases for J; bases not matched to a gene: 4. Germline loops: CDR1 SGHAT, CDR2 FQNNGV. This CDR3 spans 15 amino acids.

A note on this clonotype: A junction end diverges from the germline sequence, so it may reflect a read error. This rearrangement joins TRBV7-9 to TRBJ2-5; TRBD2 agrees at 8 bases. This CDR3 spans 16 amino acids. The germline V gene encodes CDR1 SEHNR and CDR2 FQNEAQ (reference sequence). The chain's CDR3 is CASSPVMSGGGETQHF. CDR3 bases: TGCGCCAGCAGCCCGGTGATGAGCGGGGGAGGGGAGACCCAGCACTTC.

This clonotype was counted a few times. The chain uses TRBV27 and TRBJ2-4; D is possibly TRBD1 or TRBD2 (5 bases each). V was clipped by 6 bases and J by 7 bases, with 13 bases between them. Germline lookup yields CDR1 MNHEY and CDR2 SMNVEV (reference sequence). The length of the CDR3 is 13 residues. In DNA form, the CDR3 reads TGTGCCAGCAGCTCAGGGAGAGGGAACATTCAGTACTTC. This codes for CASSSGRGNIQYF.

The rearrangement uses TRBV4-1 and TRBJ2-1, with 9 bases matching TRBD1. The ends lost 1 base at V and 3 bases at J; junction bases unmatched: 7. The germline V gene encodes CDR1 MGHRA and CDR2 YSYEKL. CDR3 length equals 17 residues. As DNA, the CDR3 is TGCGCCAGCAGCCAAGGATCCGGGACAGGGCTCTACAATGAGCAGTTCTTC. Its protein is CASSQGSGTGLYNEQFF.